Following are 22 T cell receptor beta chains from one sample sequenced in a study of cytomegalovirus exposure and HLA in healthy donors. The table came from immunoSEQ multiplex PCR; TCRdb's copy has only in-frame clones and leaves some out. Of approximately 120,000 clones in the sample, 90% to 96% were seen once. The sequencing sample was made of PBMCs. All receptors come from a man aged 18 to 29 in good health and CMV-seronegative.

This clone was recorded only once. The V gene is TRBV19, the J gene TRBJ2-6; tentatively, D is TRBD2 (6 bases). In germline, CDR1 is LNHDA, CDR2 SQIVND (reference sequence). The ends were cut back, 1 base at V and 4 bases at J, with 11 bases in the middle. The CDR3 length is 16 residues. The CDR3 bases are TGTGCCAGTAGTATAGTAGGGACTCGGGGGGCCAACGTCCTGACTTTC. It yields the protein CASSIVGTRGANVLTF. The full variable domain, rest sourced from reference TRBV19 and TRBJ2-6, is DGGITQSPKYLFRKEGQNVTLSCEQNLNHDAMYWYRQDPGQGLRLIYYSQIVNDFQKGDIAEGYSVSREKKESFPLTVTSAQKNPTAFYLCASSIVGTRGANVLTFGAGSRLTVL.

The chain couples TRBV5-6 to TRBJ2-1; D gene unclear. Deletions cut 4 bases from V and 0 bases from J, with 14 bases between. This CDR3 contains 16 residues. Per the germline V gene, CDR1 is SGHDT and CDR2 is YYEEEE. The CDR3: CASSTSGYSSYNEQFF. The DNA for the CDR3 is TGTGCCAGCAGCACCTCTGGTTATAGCTCCTACAATGAGCAGTTCTTC. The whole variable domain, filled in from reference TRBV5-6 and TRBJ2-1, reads DAGVTQSPTHLIKTRGQQVTLRCSPKSGHDTVSWYQQALGQGPQFIFQYYEEEERQRGNFPDRFSGHQFPNYSSELNVNALLLGDSALYLCASSTSGYSSYNEQFFGPGTRLTVL.

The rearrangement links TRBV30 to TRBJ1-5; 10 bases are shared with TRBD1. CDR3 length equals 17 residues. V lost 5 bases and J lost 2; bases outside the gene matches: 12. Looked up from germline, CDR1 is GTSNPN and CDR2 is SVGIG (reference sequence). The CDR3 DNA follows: TGTGCCTGGGCACCGGGACAGGGGACGAGGCGCAATCAGCCCCAGCATTTT. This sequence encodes CAWAPGQGTRRNQPQHF.

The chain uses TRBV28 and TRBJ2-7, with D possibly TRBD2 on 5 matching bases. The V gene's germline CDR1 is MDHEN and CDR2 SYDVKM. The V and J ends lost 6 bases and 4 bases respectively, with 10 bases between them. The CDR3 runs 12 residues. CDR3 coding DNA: TGTGCCAGCAGCTCTCGGAGGTACGAGCAGTACTTC. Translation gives CASSSRRYEQYF.

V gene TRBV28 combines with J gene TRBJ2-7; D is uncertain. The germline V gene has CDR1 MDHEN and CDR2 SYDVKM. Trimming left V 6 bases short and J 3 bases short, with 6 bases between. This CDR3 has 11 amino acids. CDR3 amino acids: CASRVSYEQYF. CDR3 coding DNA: TGTGCCAGCAGGGTCAGCTACGAGCAGTACTTC.

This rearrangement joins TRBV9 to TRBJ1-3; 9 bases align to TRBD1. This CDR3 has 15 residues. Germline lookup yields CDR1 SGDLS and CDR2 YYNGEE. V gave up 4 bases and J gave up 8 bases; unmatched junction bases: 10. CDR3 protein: CASSSPGTGLDTIYF. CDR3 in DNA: TGTGCCAGCAGCTCCCCCGGGACAGGGCTTGACACCATATATTTT.

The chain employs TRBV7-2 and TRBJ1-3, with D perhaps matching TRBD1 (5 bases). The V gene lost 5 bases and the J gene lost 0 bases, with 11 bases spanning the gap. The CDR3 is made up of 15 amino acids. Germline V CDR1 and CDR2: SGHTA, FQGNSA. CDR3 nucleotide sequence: TGTGCCAGCAGCGTAAACAGGAGCTCTGGAAACACCATATATTTT. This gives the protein CASSVNRSSGNTIYF.

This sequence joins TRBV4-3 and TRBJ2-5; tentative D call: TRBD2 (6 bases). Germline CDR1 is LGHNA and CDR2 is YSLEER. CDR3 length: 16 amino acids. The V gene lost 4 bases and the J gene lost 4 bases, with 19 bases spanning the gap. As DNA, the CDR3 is TGCGCCAGCAGCCCGGGGAACCGTGGGGGAGGAGAGACCCAGTACTTC. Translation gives CASSPGNRGGGETQYF.

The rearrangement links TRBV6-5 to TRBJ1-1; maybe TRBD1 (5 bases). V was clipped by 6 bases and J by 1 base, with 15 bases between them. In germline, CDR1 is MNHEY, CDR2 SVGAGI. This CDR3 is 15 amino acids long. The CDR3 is CASSPRGRRNTEAFF. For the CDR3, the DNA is TGTGCCAGCAGCCCAAGGGGCAGAAGGAACACTGAAGCTTTCTTT.

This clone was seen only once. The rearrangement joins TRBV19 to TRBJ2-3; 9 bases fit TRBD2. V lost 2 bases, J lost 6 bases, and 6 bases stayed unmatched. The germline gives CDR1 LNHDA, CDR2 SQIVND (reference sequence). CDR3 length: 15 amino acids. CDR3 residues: CASSILAGAGDTQYF. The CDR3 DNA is TGTGCCAGTAGTATATTAGCGGGAGCAGGTGATACGCAGTATTTT.

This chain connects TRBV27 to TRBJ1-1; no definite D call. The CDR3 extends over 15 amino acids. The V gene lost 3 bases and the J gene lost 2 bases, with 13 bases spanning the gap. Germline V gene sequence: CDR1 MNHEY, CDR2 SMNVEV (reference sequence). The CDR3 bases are TGTGCCAGCAGTTTTAGTCAGGCTTTAAACACTGAAGCTTTCTTT. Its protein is CASSFSQALNTEAFF.

CDR3 in amino acids: CASSPEGGHRQYF. CDR3 in DNA: TGTGCCAGCAGCCCCGAGGGGGGGCACCGTCAGTATTTT. The rearrangement uses TRBV7-9 and TRBJ2-3, with D perhaps matching TRBD2 (7 bases). The CDR3 extends over 13 amino acids. With 5 bases removed from V and 12 bases from J, the gap between germline ends came to 18 bases. Per germline, CDR1 SEHNR and CDR2 FQNEAQ (reference sequence). Using reference TRBV7-9 and TRBJ2-3 for the parts outside the CDR3, the full variable domain is DTGVSQNPRHKITKRGQNVTFRCDPISEHNRLYWYRQTLGQGPEFLTYFQNEAQLEKSRLLSDRFSAERPKGSFSTLEIQRTEQGDSAMYLCASSPEGGHRQYFGPGTRLTVL.

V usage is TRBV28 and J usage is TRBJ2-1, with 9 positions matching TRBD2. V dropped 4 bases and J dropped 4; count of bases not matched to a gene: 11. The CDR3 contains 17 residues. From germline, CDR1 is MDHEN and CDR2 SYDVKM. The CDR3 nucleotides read TGTGCCAGCAGTTCCCCCCTTAGCGGGAGCCTTTACAATGAGCAGTTCTTC. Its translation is CASSSPLSGSLYNEQFF.

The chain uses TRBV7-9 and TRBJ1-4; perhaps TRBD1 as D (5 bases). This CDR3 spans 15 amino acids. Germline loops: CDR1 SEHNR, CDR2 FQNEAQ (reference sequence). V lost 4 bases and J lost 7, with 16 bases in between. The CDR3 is CASSYGVGQGEKLFF. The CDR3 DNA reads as TGTGCCAGCAGCTACGGAGTGGGGCAGGGTGAAAAACTGTTTTTT.

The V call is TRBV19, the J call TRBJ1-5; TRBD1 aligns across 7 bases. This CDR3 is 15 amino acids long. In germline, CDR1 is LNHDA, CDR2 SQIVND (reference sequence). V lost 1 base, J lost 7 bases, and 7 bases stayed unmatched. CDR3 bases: TGTGCCAGTAGTATAGGAGGGGGCGCTTCCCAGCCCCAGCATTTT. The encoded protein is CASSIGGGASQPQHF.

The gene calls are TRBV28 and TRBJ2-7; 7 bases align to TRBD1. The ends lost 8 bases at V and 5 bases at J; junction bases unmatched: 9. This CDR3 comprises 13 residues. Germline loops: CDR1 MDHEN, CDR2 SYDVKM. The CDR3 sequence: CASRNRGPHEQYF. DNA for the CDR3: TGTGCCAGCCGAAACAGGGGCCCCCACGAGCAGTACTTC.

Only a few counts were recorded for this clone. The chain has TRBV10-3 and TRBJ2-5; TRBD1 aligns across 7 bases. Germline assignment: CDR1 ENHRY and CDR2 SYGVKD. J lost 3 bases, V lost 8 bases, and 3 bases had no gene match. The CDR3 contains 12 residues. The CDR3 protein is CAIGQGEETQYF. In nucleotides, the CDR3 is TGTGCCATCGGGCAGGGGGAAGAGACCCAGTACTTC.

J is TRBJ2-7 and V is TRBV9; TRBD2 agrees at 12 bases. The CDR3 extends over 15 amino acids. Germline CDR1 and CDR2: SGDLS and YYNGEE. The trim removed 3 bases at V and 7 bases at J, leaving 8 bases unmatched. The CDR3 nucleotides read TGTGCCAGCAGCGAGGGGACTAGCGGGCACTCGGAGCAGTACTTC. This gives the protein CASSEGTSGHSEQYF.

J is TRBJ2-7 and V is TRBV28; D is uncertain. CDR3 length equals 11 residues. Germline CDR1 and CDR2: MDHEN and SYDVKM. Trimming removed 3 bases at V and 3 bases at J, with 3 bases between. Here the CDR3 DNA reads TGTGCCAGCAGTTTCAGCTACGAGCAGTACTTC. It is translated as CASSFSYEQYF.

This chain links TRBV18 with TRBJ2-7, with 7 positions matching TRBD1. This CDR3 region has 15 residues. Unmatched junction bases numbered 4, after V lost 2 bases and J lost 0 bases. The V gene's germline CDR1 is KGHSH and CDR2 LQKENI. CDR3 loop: CASSPDRASSYEQYF. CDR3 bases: TGTGCCAGCTCACCAGACAGGGCTAGCTCCTACGAGCAGTACTTC.

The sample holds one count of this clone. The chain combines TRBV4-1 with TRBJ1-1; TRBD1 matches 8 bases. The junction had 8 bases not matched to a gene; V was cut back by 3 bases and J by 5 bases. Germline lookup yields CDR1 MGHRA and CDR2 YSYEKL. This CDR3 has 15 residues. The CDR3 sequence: CASSQGTGGGTEAFF. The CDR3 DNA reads TGCGCCAGCAGCCAGGGAACAGGGGGGGGGACTGAAGCTTTCTTT.

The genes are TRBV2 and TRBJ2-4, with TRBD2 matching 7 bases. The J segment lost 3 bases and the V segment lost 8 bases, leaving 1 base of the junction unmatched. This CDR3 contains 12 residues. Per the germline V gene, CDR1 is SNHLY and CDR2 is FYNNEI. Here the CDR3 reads CASASGKNIQYF. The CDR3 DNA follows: TGTGCCAGCGCTAGCGGCAAAAACATTCAGTACTTC.